Included here is one T cell receptor (beta chain) sequence, with context. Its antigen has not been determined. No much larger clone exists at a distance of one base, and base qualities are not known. In the germline V gene, CDR1 corresponds to MNHNS and CDR2 to SASEGT. Unmatched junction bases come to 4, with V trimmed by 6 bases and J by 3 bases. From cysteine to phenylalanine, the CDR3 is 14 amino acids long. This entry keeps only the CDR3 DNA: 42 bases, framed from base 1. The data are from a study of cytomegalovirus exposure and HLA in healthy donors (dated by TCRdb to about 2017). As for the study more broadly: An earlier analysis of several hundred of the donors reported 250 to 350 Gb of sequence data and around 110 million unique TCR beta sequences obtained from roughly 180 million T cells. An early release that covered roughly 600 HLA-typed donors contained approximately 300 gigabases of sequencing data and 75 million to 100 million unique TCR sequences. Among the approximately 430 genotyped donors, around 81% belonged to the genetic ancestry cluster associated with self-reported Caucasian donors. The study aimed to test whether signatures of past pathogen exposure could be identified by cataloging public T cell receptors. The study profiled the T cell repertoires of approximately 700 subjects by immunosequencing and related them to cytomegalovirus serostatus. Besides the first cohort of more than 650 subjects, a separate validation cohort made up of 120 different subjects was used. The study combined high-throughput TCR immunosequencing, statistical association of individual TCRs with disease status, and machine learning to predict cytomegalovirus infection status. A later analysis re-analyzed previously published TCR beta repertoires from several hundred donors and added high-resolution HLA genotyping to study TCR occurrence patterns. The later analysis used no new phenotypic data to find candidate immune exposures, relying instead on TCR beta sequences and their occurrence across donors. To decide whether each TCR beta V gene segment behaved as functional or pseudogenic, an earlier analysis of over 500 of the donors relied on high-throughput TCR beta sequencing. Alongside the repertoire data, information on donor age, sex, ethnicity and CMV serostatus was compiled. In a later genetic analysis, genome-wide SNP genotypes for about 60% of the 666 donors were used, and that subset was treated as a discovery cohort. All discovery cohort repertoires had been generated using a single sequencing platform. HLA typing covered class I and class II loci at four-digit resolution. Typing coverage varied by locus: roughly 629-640 donors for A, B, C, DRB1 and DQB1; under 550 for DQA1; about 600 for DPA1; roughly 470 for DPB1. Four to six DR-DQ haplotypes were handled as single units for association and clustering, since linkage in the cohort was strong. Among 398 genotyped donors of the cohort, an average of roughly 230,000 unique TCR beta nucleotide sequences was sequenced per donor, of which 15% to 20% were non-productive.

The cohort consisted of hundreds of healthy bone marrow donors. Cohort members were all nominally healthy when sampled, although unrecorded immune exposures were likely present. The donor tested CMV seropositive and was one of the 289 seropositive cohort members. Each donor provided a peripheral blood sample, and peripheral blood mononuclear cells were used for TCR beta sequencing. Genomic DNA was extracted from the blood cell samples with the Qiagen DNeasy Blood Extraction Kit. Here is what the overall study found, with its caveats: In a later analysis, some 17,000 TCR beta sequences were associated with specific HLA alleles at a false discovery rate of 0.05. According to a later genetic analysis, donors in an Asian-associated ancestry cluster had fewer N-insertions in productive TCRs than the roughly 670-donor mean. Linkage disequilibrium might explain the correlated functional status among segregating V segments, but an unknown experimental factor could not be excluded. For the cohort, immune exposure information was limited to CMV serostatus. Roughly 17 rarely observed V segments, including chromosome 9 orphons, were excluded from the earlier analysis of several hundred of the donors because counts were too low. Most TCR sequences were observed very rarely across donors, whereas some public TCRs were present in many individuals. In both the original and validation cohorts, the classifier was reported to diagnose cytomegalovirus status with high specificity and sensitivity. In a later analysis, most CMV-associated TCR beta chains were found to appear HLA-restricted, with HLA associations seemingly driven largely by CMV exposure. It was suggested by the authors that the approach could potentially be generalized to other disease states and immunological phenotypes. A later analysis found that HLA-associated TCR beta chains were more clonally expanded and had lower generation probabilities than equally common non-associated chains. In an earlier analysis of 500 to 650 of the donors, most TCR beta V segments appeared in productive rearrangements about 87% or about 30% of the time, broadly matching IMGT annotations. The 87-base-pair reads could not distinguish some IMGT-functional V segments, including TRBV6-2 and TRBV6-3, so those segments were excluded. According to a later analysis, parvovirus B19, influenza, CMV and Epstein-Barr virus appeared linked to several top co-occurrence clusters. The presence/absence analyses assumed that sequencing depth was roughly uniform across donors, and that assumption may not be true. In this cohort, only TCR beta chains were sequenced, and detectable features were limited by the absence of alpha or paired-chain data. HLA typing was unavailable for some donors at each locus, so association tests used only the typed subset. In vitro tests confirmed that three of the cytomegalovirus-associated TCR beta chains recognize cytomegalovirus antigens. A further reported finding was that TCR beta sequences accurately predicted the HLA-A and HLA-B alleles for most subjects in the first cohort. Strong co-occurrence of HLA alleles, especially DR and DQ, made assigning TCR associations to individual alleles difficult. A group of highly shared sequence variants was considered likely to be a technical artifact of the sequencing pipeline. A later genetic analysis associated a missense DCLRE1C variant with V-gene and J-gene trimming of TCR beta chains, and an independent cohort replicated the association. The study gave a list of more than 150 TCR beta chains associated with cytomegalovirus. In a later analysis, the rate of TCR association differed among HLA loci, with DRB1 alleles having the most associated TCRs and HLA-C alleles having the fewest.

The library came from the immunoSEQ multiplex PCR assay. For the multiplex PCR, a mixture combining 60 forward primers for TCR Vbeta segments and 13 reverse primers for TCR Jbeta segments was used. The CDR3 region of rearranged TCR beta genes was amplified from genomic DNA by a multiplex PCR assay. Amplified TCR beta libraries were sequenced as 87-base-pair reads on the Illumina HiSeq System. From the authors' description of their analysis: A later analysis counted about 76 million unique TCR beta chains across the roughly 700 repertoires, and around 9.9 million of these chains were shared by at least two donors. Raw reads were error-corrected and collapsed into unique sequences by a nearest-neighbor algorithm in which closely related sequences were merged to remove PCR and sequencing errors. V, D and J gene segments were assigned by aligning CDR3 sequences to IMGT reference sequences. For a sequence to be retained, at least a six-nucleotide match to both a V gene segment and a J gene segment was required. Rearrangements were called productive when the CDR3 lacked stop codons and stayed in frame with V and J; all others were non-productive. CDR3 was defined by IMGT convention, running from the second conserved V-encoded cysteine to the conserved J-encoded phenylalanine. In an earlier analysis of 550 to 650 of the donors, sequences lacking an unambiguous match to a single V gene segment were excluded. In an earlier analysis of 587 of the donors, a V segment was called functional when productive rearrangements were above 56.7%, and segregating when the standard deviation between donors exceeded 5%. A statistical classification framework was built for diagnosing cytomegalovirus status from the catalog of TCR beta chain sequences. A later analysis assigned V and J genes by comparing TCR nucleotide sequences with IMGT/GENE-DB human TR gene sequences. In a later analysis, CDR3 sequences and most-parsimonious VDJ recombination scenarios were assigned using the TCRdist pipeline. In a later analysis, every TCR beta chain was defined by the combination of its CDR3 amino acid sequence and its V-gene family, and reads without a unique V-gene family were dropped. In a later analysis, 450 to 600 highly shared, low-generation-probability nucleotide sequences were removed to address suspected cross-contamination and a sequencing artifact. In a later analysis, a clonal expansion index was calculated for each public chain from normalized within-repertoire ranks of inferred template counts. Generation probabilities in a later analysis came from a VDJ recombination model fitted to out-of-frame rearrangements, and those results were checked against IGoR. In a later analysis, hypergeometric tests were used to score TCR-TCR, TCR-HLA and TCR-CMV co-occurrence, with a repertoire-size bias correction applied to TCR pairs. In a later analysis, false discovery rates were estimated by permuting HLA or CMV assignments 20 times. In a later analysis, co-occurring TCRs were grouped using DBSCAN, with TCRdist sequence similarity added in when clustering inside HLA-allele-positive subsets. Co-occurrence clustering excluded repertoires with fewer than 30,000 or more than 120,000 public chains, plus five with anomalous nucleotide sharing. Held by TCRdb, this immuneACCESS table contains in-frame sequences only and omits some clones. Under half of the omission traces to an unresolved V gene where checked; the cause of the rest is unknown. From that table come the V and J calls and clone size; the DNA was used to work out D and trimming. The sample table shows 160,000 or so clones, and 75% to 80% are seen once. The ten largest account for 6.3% of the sample.

The sequencing input was PBMCs. The receptor was isolated from a man in his forties or fifties in good health and CMV-seropositive. The V gene is TRBV6-1 and the J gene is TRBJ1-5, with 8 middle bases fitting TRBD1. The CDR3 loop reads CASRQGATNQPQHF. The bases are TGTGCCAGCAGGCAGGGGGCTACCAATCAGCCCCAGCATTTT.